There are a few counts of the clone carrying this TCR beta chain. This entry comes from a study of blood T cell repertoires in COVID-19. On the study more broadly: Acute and convalescent COVID-19 specimens originated in the United States, Italy and Spain. T cells, B-cell-depleted T cells, or PBMCs supplied cDNA or gDNA.

Repertoires were generated with immunoSEQ multiplex PCR, while TCRdb's copy carries only in-frame clones and drops some. The table records tens of thousands of clones, roughly 80% of them present only once. This receptor was identified in a woman of 80 years or more with active or convalescent COVID-19. The specimen was peripheral blood.

CDR3 region: CASSIRTEATGELFF. For the CDR3, the DNA is TGTGCCAGTAGTATTCGGACAGAGGCCACCGGGGAGCTGTTTTTT. J is TRBJ2-2 and V is TRBV19; possibly TRBD1 for D (6 bases). Per the germline V gene, CDR1 is LNHDA and CDR2 is SQIVND (reference sequence). The CDR3 spans 15 residues. V lost 3 bases, J lost 4 bases, and 12 bases lay in between.